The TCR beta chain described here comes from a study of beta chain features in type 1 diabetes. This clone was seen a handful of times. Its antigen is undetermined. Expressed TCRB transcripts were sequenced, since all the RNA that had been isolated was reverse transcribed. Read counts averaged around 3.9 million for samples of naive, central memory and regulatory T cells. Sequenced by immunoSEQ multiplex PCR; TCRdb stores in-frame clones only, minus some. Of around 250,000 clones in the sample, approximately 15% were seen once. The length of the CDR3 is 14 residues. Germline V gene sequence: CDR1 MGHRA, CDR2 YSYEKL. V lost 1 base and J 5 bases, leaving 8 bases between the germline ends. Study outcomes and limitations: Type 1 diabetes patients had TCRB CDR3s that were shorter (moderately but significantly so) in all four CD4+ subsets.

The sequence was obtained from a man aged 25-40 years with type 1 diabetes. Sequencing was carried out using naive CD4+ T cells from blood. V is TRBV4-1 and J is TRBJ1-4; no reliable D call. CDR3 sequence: CASSQAQMNEKLFF. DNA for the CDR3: TGCGCCAGCAGCCAAGCCCAGATGAATGAAAAACTGTTTTTT.